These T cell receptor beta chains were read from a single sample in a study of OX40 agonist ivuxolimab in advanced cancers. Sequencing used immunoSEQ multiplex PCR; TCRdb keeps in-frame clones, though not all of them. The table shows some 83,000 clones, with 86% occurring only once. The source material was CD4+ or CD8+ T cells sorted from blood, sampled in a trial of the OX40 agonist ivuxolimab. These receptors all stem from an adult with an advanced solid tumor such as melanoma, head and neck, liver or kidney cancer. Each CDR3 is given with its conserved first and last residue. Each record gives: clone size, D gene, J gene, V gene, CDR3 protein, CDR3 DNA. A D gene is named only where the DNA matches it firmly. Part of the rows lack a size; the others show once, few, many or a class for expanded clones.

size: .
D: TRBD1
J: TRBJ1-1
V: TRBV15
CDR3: CATSRGGGQANTEAFF
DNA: TGTGCCACCAGCAGAGGTGGGGGACAGGCGAACACTGAAGCTTTCTTT

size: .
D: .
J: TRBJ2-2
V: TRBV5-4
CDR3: CASSFAQRNTGELFF
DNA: TGTGCCAGCAGCTTCGCCCAGCGTAACACCGGGGAGCTGTTTTTT

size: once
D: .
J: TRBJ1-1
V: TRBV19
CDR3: CASSIDSIWQVKNTEAFF
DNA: TGTGCCAGTAGTATAGATTCCATCTGGCAGGTGAAGAACACTGAAGCTTTCTTT

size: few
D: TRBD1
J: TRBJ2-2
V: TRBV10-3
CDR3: CAISAQGVTGELFF
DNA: TGTGCCATCAGCGCACAGGGGGTGACCGGGGAGCTGTTTTTT

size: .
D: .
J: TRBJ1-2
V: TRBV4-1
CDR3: CASSQAYRVGYTF
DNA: TGCGCCAGCAGCCAAGCATATAGGGTTGGCTACACCTTC

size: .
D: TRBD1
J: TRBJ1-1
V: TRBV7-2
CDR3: CASSLQGQVSEAFF
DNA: TGTGCCAGCAGCTTACAGGGACAGGTCTCTGAAGCTTTCTTT

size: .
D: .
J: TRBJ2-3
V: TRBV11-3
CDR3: CASSLSGFLTDTQYF
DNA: TGTGCCAGCAGCTTGTCGGGCTTCCTTACGGATACGCAGTATTTT

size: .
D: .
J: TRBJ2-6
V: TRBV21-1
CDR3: CASSKAGKWAQGAGANVLTF
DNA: .

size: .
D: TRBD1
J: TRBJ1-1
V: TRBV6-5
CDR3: CASSYRSPGTGFEAFF
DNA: TGTGCCAGCAGTTACCGGAGTCCCGGGACAGGGTTCGAAGCTTTCTTT

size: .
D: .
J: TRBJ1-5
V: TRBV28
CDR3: CAHSITNQPQHF
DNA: TGTGCCCACTCTATTACTAATCAGCCCCAGCATTTT

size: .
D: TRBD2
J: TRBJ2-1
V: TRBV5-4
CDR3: CASARTSGVYEQFF
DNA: TGTGCCAGCGCTCGGACTAGCGGGGTGTATGAGCAGTTCTTC

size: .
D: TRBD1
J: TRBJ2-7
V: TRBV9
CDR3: CASSSGPGQGDEQYF
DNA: TGTGCCAGCAGCTCAGGGCCGGGACAGGGGGACGAGCAGTACTTC

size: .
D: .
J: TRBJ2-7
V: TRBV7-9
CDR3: CASSYSGPHYEQYF
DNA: TGTGCCAGCAGCTACTCTGGGCCCCACTACGAGCAGTACTTC

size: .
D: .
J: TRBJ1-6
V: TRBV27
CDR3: CASSLFTGHSPLHF
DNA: TGTGCCAGCAGTTTATTCACAGGGCATTCACCCCTCCACTTT

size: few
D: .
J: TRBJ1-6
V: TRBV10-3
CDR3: CAISVGGNSPLHF
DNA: TGTGCCATCAGTGTAGGGGGGAATTCACCCCTCCACTTT

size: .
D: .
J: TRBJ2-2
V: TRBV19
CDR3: CASTPRVTGELFF
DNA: TGTGCCAGTACCCCCAGGGTCACCGGGGAGCTGTTTTTT

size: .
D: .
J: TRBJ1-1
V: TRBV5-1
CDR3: CASSLEGPHGTEAFF
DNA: TGCGCCAGCAGCTTGGAGGGTCCTCACGGCACTGAAGCTTTCTTT

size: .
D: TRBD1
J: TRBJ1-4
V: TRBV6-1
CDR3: CASGTGWGEKLFF
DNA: TGTGCCAGCGGGACAGGGTGGGGAGAAAAACTGTTTTTT

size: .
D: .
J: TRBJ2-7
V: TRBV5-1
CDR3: CASSLGRAREQYF
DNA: TGCGCCAGCAGCTTGGGCAGGGCCCGGGAGCAGTACTTC

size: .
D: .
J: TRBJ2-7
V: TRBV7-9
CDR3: CASILGDEQYF
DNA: TGTGCCAGCATCCTAGGGGACGAGCAGTACTTC

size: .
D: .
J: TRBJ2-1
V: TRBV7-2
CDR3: CASSLARGDRQFF
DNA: TGTGCCAGCAGCTTAGCGAGGGGGGACCGGCAGTTCTTC

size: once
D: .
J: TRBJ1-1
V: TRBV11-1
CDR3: CASSRRLQDTEAFF
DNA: TGTGCCAGCAGCCGTAGACTCCAGGACACTGAAGCTTTCTTT

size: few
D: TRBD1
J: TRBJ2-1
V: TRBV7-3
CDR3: CASSFVGTGRDEQFF
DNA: TGTGCCAGCAGCTTTGTGGGGACAGGGAGGGATGAGCAGTTCTTC

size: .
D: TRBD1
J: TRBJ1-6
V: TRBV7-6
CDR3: CASSLGTGASLGSYNSPLHF
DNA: TGTGCCAGCAGCTTAGGGACAGGGGCCAGTCTAGGCTCCTATAATTCACCCCTCCACTTT

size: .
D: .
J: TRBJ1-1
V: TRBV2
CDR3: CASSKRGDEAFF
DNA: TGTGCCAGCAGTAAGAGAGGGGATGAAGCTTTCTTT

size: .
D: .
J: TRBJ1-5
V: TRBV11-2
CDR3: CASSLDGAPNQPQHF
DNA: TGTGCCAGCAGCTTAGATGGGGCACCCAATCAGCCCCAGCATTTT

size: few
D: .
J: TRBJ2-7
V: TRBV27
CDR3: CASSGTRWGSGRSWQYF
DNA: TGTGCCAGCAGTGGGACCCGGTGGGGAAGCGGTAGGTCTTGGCAGTACTTC

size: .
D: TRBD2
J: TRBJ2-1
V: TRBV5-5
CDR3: CASSLGLREGRAYNEQFF
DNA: TGTGCCAGCAGCTTGGGGTTGCGGGAGGGCCGAGCCTACAATGAGCAGTTCTTC

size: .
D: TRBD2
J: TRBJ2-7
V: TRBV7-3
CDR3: CASSLRGGSYEQYF
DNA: TGTGCCAGCAGCCTTCGGGGCGGGAGCTACGAGCAGTACTTC

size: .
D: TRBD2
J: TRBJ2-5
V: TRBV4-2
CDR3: CASSQDGRGGHRETQYF
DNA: TGTGCCAGCAGCCAAGACGGGCGGGGGGGCCATAGGGAGACCCAGTACTTC

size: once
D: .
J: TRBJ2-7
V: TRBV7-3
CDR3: CASSLGGPTYEQYF
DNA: TGTGCCAGCAGCTTAGGTGGCCCAACCTACGAGCAGTACTTC

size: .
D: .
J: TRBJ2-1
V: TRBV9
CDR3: CASSVGALGRSSYNEQFF
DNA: TGTGCCAGCAGCGTAGGAGCCCTCGGGCGGAGCTCCTACAATGAGCAGTTCTTC

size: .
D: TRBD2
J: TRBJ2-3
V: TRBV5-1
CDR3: CASSLASGGLGDTQYF
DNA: TGCGCCAGCAGCTTGGCTAGCGGGGGATTGGGAGATACGCAGTATTTT

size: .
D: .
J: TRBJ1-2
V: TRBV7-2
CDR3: CASSLPLRGPNNYGYTF
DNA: TGTGCCAGCAGCTTACCTCTCAGGGGCCCTAATAACTATGGCTACACCTTC

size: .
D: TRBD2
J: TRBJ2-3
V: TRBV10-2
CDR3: CASREGTSGRVDTQYF
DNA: TGCGCCAGCAGGGAGGGGACTAGCGGGAGGGTAGATACGCAGTATTTT